The present TCR beta chain was sequenced within a study of neurological immune-mediated disorders. Overall study findings and caveats: The expanded clones of different subjects shared no CDR3 amino acid sequences (suggesting private repertoires in all groups). The greatest TCR clonal expansion appeared in HTLV-1-associated myelopathy and the smallest, falling below healthy controls, in multiple sclerosis.

This clonotype was recorded at least ten times. What it binds is unknown. This CDR3 is built from 15 residues. Germline V gives CDR1 SGHTA, CDR2 FQGNSA. V was trimmed by 4 bases and J by 0 bases, leaving 10 bases between them. Synthesis of cDNA used 5'RACE (with 10-nucleotide random UMIs). MiXCR, run by TCRdb on the 5' RACE reads, gives a single entry per CDR3 protein. The table records roughly 16,000 distinct CDR3 sequences, roughly 14% of them present only once. Unsorted libraries were prepared from 2 million PBMCs held at -80 C. This receptor was identified in a man in his 60s with HTLV-1-associated myelopathy (HAM/TSP). The V call is TRBV7-2, the J call TRBJ2-1; D tentatively reads TRBD1 or TRBD2 (5 bases each). Material: PBMCs. The CDR3 sequence: CASSSGALSYNEQFF. The DNA of the CDR3 is TGTGCCAGCAGCTCCGGGGCCCTCTCCTACAATGAGCAGTTCTTC.